This record concerns one T cell receptor beta chain sequence. This specimen belongs to a study of blood T cell repertoires in COVID-19. Assay: immunoSEQ multiplex PCR; the TCRdb copy retains only in-frame clones and omits some. The sample lists approximately 72,000 clones, approximately 85% occurring once. CDR1 is MNHNS, CDR2 SASEGT, per germline. Trimming removed 0 bases from V and 0 bases from J, with 17 bases in between. The CDR3 spans 19 residues. Sequencing input: peripheral blood. V gene TRBV6-1 combines with J gene TRBJ2-2; tentative D call: TRBD1 (6 bases). This TCR was sampled from a middle-aged man with acute or convalescent COVID-19. The CDR3 DNA follows: TGTGCCAGCAGTGAAGCGCTCCACCTACAGGGTCCGAACACCGGGGAGCTGTTTTTT. Protein: CASSEALHLQGPNTGELFF.